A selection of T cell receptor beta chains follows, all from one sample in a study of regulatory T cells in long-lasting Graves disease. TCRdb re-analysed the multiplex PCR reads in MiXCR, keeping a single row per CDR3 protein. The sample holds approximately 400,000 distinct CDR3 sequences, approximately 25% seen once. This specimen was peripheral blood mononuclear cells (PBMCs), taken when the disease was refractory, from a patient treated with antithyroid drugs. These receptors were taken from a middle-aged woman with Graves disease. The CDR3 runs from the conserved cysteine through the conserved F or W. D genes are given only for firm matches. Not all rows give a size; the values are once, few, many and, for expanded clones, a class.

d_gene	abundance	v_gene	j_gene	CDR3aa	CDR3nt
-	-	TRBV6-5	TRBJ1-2	CASSSKLDGTNYGYTF	TGTGCCAGCAGTTCAAAGTTGGACGGAACTAACTATGGCTACACCTTC
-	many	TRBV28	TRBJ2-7	CASSLSTGVYEQYF	TGTGCCAGCAGTTTATCGACAGGAGTTTACGAGCAGTACTTC
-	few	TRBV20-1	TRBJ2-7	CSARAGSYEQYF	TGCAGTGCTAGAGCCGGGTCCTACGAGCAGTACTTC
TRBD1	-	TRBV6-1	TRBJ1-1	CASRRHPDRGLLTEAFF	TGTGCCAGTCGCCGACACCCGGACAGGGGGCTGCTCACTGAAGCTTTCTTT
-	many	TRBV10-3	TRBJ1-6	CAINSLYNSPLHF	TGTGCCATCAACAGCCTCTATAATTCACCCCTCCACTTT
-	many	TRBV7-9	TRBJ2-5	CASSRDSGYQETQYF	TGTGCCAGCAGCAGGGATTCGGGGTACCAAGAGACCCAGTACTTC
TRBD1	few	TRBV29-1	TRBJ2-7	CSVERTGGFFEQYF	TGCAGCGTAGAGCGGACAGGGGGCTTCTTCGAGCAGTACTTC
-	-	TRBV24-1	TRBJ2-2	CATSPTGTYTGELFF	TGTGCCACCAGTCCAACCGGGACATACACCGGGGAGCTGTTTTTT
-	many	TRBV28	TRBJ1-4	CASSLPQNEKLFF	TGTGCCAGCAGTCTTCCTCAGAATGAAAAACTGTTTTTT
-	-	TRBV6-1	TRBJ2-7	CASRGIGQKTYEQYF	TGTGCCAGCAGGGGGATCGGGCAGAAAACCTACGAGCAGTACTTC
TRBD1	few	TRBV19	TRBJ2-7	CASGQGPDEQYF	TGTGCCAGCGGACAGGGGCCTGACGAGCAGTACTTC
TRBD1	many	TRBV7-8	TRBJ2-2	CASSPGDRGLTLYLLNTGELFF	TGTGCCAGCAGCCCTGGGGACAGGGGCCTAACCCTCTACTTATTGAACACCGGGGAGCTGTTTTTT
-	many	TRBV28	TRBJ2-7	CASSPLSIAAYEQYF	TGTGCCAGCAGCCCCCTCTCGATTGCCGCCTACGAGCAGTACTTC
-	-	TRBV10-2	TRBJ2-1	CASKLGASSYNEQFF	TGCGCCAGCAAACTAGGGGCCAGCTCCTACAATGAGCAGTTCTTC
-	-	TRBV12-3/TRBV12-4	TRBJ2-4	CASSSYGGADLAKNIQYF	TGTGCCAGCAGTTCATACGGGGGCGCCGACCTAGCCAAAAACATTCAGTACTTC
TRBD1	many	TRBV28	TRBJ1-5	CASHSFIIRDRGGEPQHF	TGTGCCAGCCACAGTTTCATCATCCGGGACAGGGGTGGGGAGCCCCAGCATTTT
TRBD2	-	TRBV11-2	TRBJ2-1	CASTTEREGYNEQFF	TGTGCCAGCACCACCGAGCGGGAGGGTTACAATGAGCAGTTCTTC
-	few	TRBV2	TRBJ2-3	CASNRENTDTQYF	TGTGCCAGCAATCGGGAGAACACAGATACGCAGTATTTT
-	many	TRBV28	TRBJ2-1	CASRDGWLSEQFF	TGTGCCAGCAGGGACGGGTGGTTAAGTGAGCAGTTCTTC
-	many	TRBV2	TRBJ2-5	CASRLRYLQETQYF	TGTGCCAGCAGGTTACGTTACCTCCAAGAGACCCAGTACTTC
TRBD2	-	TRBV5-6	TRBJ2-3	CASSLALAGVADTQYF	TGTGCCAGCAGCTTGGCTCTAGCGGGAGTGGCAGATACGCAGTATTTT
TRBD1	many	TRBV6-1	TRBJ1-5	CASSAYRGDQPQHF	TGTGCCAGCAGTGCATACAGGGGGGATCAGCCCCAGCATTTT
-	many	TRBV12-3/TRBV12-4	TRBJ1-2	CASSLRGRGLLGHGYTF	TGTGCCAGCAGTTTGAGGGGCCGCGGGCTACTTGGCCATGGCTACACCTTC
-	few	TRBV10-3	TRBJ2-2	CAISELQGLDGELFF	TGTGCCATCAGTGAGCTCCAGGGACTGGACGGGGAGCTGTTTTTT
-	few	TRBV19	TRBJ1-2	CATKTHRGYTF	TGTGCCACTAAAACCCACCGAGGCTACACCTTC
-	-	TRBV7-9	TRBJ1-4	CASSHFRDFFNEKLFF	TGTGCCAGCAGTCATTTCCGGGACTTCTTTAATGAAAAACTGTTTTTT
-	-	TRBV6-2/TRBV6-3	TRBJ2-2	CASSYPSGDTGELFF	TGTGCCAGCAGTTACCCGTCAGGGGACACCGGGGAGCTGTTTTTT
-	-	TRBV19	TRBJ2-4	CASRSGLKNIQYF	TGTGCCAGTAGATCCGGGCTGAAAAACATTCAGTACTTC
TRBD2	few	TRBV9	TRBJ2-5	CASTGGNEETQYF	TGTGCCAGCACCGGGGGGAACGAAGAGACCCAGTACTTC
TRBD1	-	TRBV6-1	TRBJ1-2	CASSGTGKGGYTF	TGTGCCAGCAGTGGGACAGGGAAGGGCGGCTACACCTTC